Shown below are 26 T cell receptor beta chains from a single sample sequenced in a study of blood T cell repertoires in COVID-19. This table comes from immunoSEQ multiplex PCR, and its TCRdb copy is limited to in-frame clones, with some not included. Here the sample spans fewer than 35,000 clones, roughly 90% being singletons. Source material: peripheral blood. The receptors derive from a man aged 55 to 70 with acute or convalescent COVID-19.

This rearrangement joins TRBV13 to TRBJ2-3; 7 bases agree with TRBD2. There are 14 residues in the CDR3. J was trimmed by 2 bases and V by 3 bases; bases with no gene match: 2. CDR1 is PRHDT and CDR2 is FYEKMQ in the germline V gene (reference sequence). Written as DNA, the CDR3 is TGTGCCAGCAGCTTGACTAGCCTCACAGATACGCAGTATTTT. Amino acid sequence: CASSLTSLTDTQYF.

The chain is built from TRBV4-1 and TRBJ1-5; tentative D call: TRBD1 (5 bases). Germline CDR1 MGHRA, CDR2 YSYEKL. V dropped 1 base and J dropped 7 bases, with 14 bases sitting between them. This CDR3 is 15 amino acids long. CDR3 DNA: TGCGCCAGCAGCCAAGGTGGCAGGGCTGAACAGCCCCAGCATTTT. Its translation is CASSQGGRAEQPQHF.

V is TRBV6-2 or TRBV6-3 and J is TRBJ2-1, with 10 bases lining up with TRBD2. This CDR3 contains 16 residues. V was clipped by 2 bases and J by 5 bases; unmatched bases: 6. Germline V gene sequence: CDR1 MNHEY, CDR2 SVGEGT. CDR3: CASSYGSLAGDNEQFF. The CDR3 region has the DNA TGTGCCAGCAGTTACGGTAGTCTAGCGGGAGACAATGAGCAGTTCTTC.

This chain links TRBV6-5 with TRBJ1-6, with D unresolved. Trimming took off 8 bases at V and 10 bases at J, with 15 bases between the two ends. CDR3 length equals 13 residues. The germline gives CDR1 MNHEY, CDR2 SVGAGI. CDR3 sequence: CASWRVGKSPLHF. Here the CDR3 DNA reads TGTGCCAGCTGGAGGGTAGGCAAATCACCCCTCCACTTT.

The CDR3 sequence is CASSLPNLTGGKAFF. CDR3 bases: TGTGCCAGCAGTTTGCCTAATTTGACTGGGGGGAAAGCTTTCTTT. This chain links TRBV6-2 or TRBV6-3 with TRBJ1-1; TRBD1 is a possible D gene (5 bases). In germline, CDR1 is MNHEY, CDR2 SVGEGT. This CDR3 has 15 residues. V shed 4 bases and J shed 9 bases, with 21 bases lying between them.

The chain has TRBV7-9 and TRBJ2-7; maybe TRBD2 (5 bases). The CDR3 length is 16 residues. From germline, CDR1 is SEHNR and CDR2 FQNEAQ (reference sequence). Trimming took off 3 bases at V and 0 bases at J, with 15 bases between the two ends. The CDR3 sequence: CASSFSARSGSYEQYF. Written as DNA, the CDR3 is TGTGCCAGCAGCTTCTCCGCCCGCAGCGGCTCCTACGAGCAGTACTTC.

The chain employs TRBV11-3 and TRBJ1-1, with D unclear. The CDR3 runs 15 residues. The germline gives CDR1 SGHNT, CDR2 YENEEA. V was shortened by 8 bases and J by 4 bases, with 20 bases between the two germline ends. The CDR3 nucleotides are TGTGCCAGCTCCTCTTCCCCTTCGGGTTCCACTGAAGCTTTCTTT. It specifies CASSSSPSGSTEAFF.

The rearrangement uses TRBV7-6 and TRBJ1-4; 9 bases agree with TRBD1. CDR3 length equals 17 residues. V trimming: 3 bases; J trimming: 2 bases; junction bases outside the gene matches: 7. Germline CDR1 and CDR2: SGHVS and FNYEAQ. The CDR3 loop is CASSFGTGYWTNEKLFF. CDR3 DNA sequence: TGTGCCAGCAGCTTTGGGACAGGGTATTGGACTAATGAAAAACTGTTTTTT.

The genes are TRBV11-3 and TRBJ2-5, with a weak D call TRBD1 (8 bases). V lost 5 bases, J lost 10 bases, and 23 bases lay in between. CDR1 and CDR2 (germline): SGHNT, YENEEA. There are 15 residues in the CDR3. The CDR3 sequence: CASSPKQGGDVDQYF. As DNA, the CDR3 is TGTGCCAGCAGCCCTAAACAGGGGGGGGATGTGGACCAGTACTTC.

The chain combines TRBV4-1 with TRBJ2-1, with 10 bases that match TRBD2. Trimming took 4 bases from V and 9 from J; bases not matched to a gene: 12. This CDR3 contains 16 residues. Germline V gene sequence: CDR1 MGHRA, CDR2 YSYEKL. The CDR3 DNA reads as TGCGCCAGCAGCCCAAGAGTATTAGCGGGAGGAGTTGAGCAGTTCTTC. It specifies CASSPRVLAGGVEQFF.

The chain joins TRBV11-2 to TRBJ2-3, with a possible D match to TRBD2 (6 bases). There are 15 residues in the CDR3. Germline CDR1 SGHAT, CDR2 FQNNGV. V lost 4 bases, J lost 0 bases, and 11 bases lay in between. Here the CDR3 DNA reads TGTGCCAGCAGCTATAGCGGAACTAGCACAGATACGCAGTATTTT. Encoded protein: CASSYSGTSTDTQYF.

V usage is TRBV11-3 and J usage is TRBJ2-3; 8 bases are a match to TRBD2. CDR1 and CDR2 from the germline V gene are SGHNT and YENEEA. CDR3 length: 14 residues. Trimming took 5 bases from V and 6 from J; bases not matched to a gene: 7. CDR3 DNA: TGTGCCAGCAGCCTGGGGACTAGAGCTGATACGCAGTATTTT. It is translated as CASSLGTRADTQYF.

The rearrangement joins TRBV30 to TRBJ2-7; TRBD1 might be the D (5 bases). Deletions cut 1 base from V and 4 bases from J, with 5 bases between. The CDR3 sequence is 11 residues long. Germline lookup yields CDR1 GTSNPN and CDR2 SVGIG (reference sequence). Here the CDR3 reads CAWSDRYEQYF. The CDR3 coding sequence is TGTGCCTGGAGTGACAGGTACGAGCAGTACTTC. The whole variable domain, filled in from reference TRBV30 and TRBJ2-7, reads SQTIHQWPATLVQPVGSPLSLECTVEGTSNPNLYWYRQAAGRGLQLLFYSVGIGQISSEVPQNLSASRPQDRQFILSSKKLLLSDSGFYLCAWSDRYEQYFGPGTRLTVT.

The chain employs TRBV7-9 and TRBJ2-1, with a tentative D call TRBD1 (5 bases). V was trimmed by 5 bases and J by 0 bases, leaving 11 bases between them. From germline, CDR1 is SEHNR and CDR2 FQNEAQ (reference sequence). This CDR3 spans 15 amino acids. The CDR3 DNA reads as TGTGCCAGCAGCCTAGTCCAGGGCTCCTACAATGAGCAGTTCTTC. Translation gives CASSLVQGSYNEQFF.

The rearrangement joins TRBV5-6 to TRBJ2-1; TRBD1 agrees at 7 bases. This CDR3 contains 12 residues. Germline CDR1 reads SGHDT; CDR2 reads YYEEEE. V trimming: 2 bases; J trimming: 8 bases; junction bases outside the gene matches: 1. DNA for the CDR3: TGTGCCAGCAGCTTCACAGGGGATGAGCAGTTCTTC. Translation gives CASSFTGDEQFF. The variable domain in full, completed from reference TRBV5-6 and TRBJ2-1, reads DAGVTQSPTHLIKTRGQQVTLRCSPKSGHDTVSWYQQALGQGPQFIFQYYEEEERQRGNFPDRFSGHQFPNYSSELNVNALLLGDSALYLCASSFTGDEQFFGPGTRLTVL.

The rearrangement uses TRBV4-3 and TRBJ2-7, with TRBD2 as a possible D gene (6 bases). Germline V gene data show CDR1 as LGHNA and CDR2 as YSLEER. The CDR3 runs 14 residues. Trimming shortened V by 1 base and J by 6 bases, and 13 bases separated the two germline ends. CDR3 coding DNA: TGCGCCAGCAGCCAAGTGCTTCGGGGGACCGAGCAGTACTTC. Protein: CASSQVLRGTEQYF.

V and J are TRBV30 and TRBJ2-3; no definite D call. V was cut by 2 bases and J by 0 bases, with 15 bases left in between. The CDR3 spans 16 residues. Germline CDR1 GTSNPN, CDR2 SVGIG (reference sequence). The CDR3 is CAWSSWQVRSTDTQYF. CDR3 nucleotide sequence: TGTGCCTGGAGTAGTTGGCAGGTGCGTAGCACAGATACGCAGTATTTT.

The CDR3 DNA reads TGCGCCAGCAGCTGGGGGACAGGGGGCGAGGAGACCCAGTACTTC. Its translation is CASSWGTGGEETQYF. V is TRBV5-1 and J is TRBJ2-5, with TRBD1 identical over 12 bases. V lost 3 bases, J lost 5 bases, and 5 bases stayed unmatched. This CDR3 spans 15 amino acids. Germline CDR1 reads SGHRS; CDR2 reads YFSETQ.

The chain employs TRBV30 and TRBJ1-4; no definite D call. The CDR3 runs 15 residues. Germline CDR1 reads GTSNPN; CDR2 reads SVGIG (reference sequence). V gave up 2 bases and J gave up 4 bases, with 14 bases separating them. CDR3 nucleotide sequence: TGTGCCTGGAGTAGACAAATCCAAAATAATGAAAAACTGTTTTTT. Amino acid sequence: CAWSRQIQNNEKLFF.

This clone is medium-sized in the sample. The chain uses TRBV30 and TRBJ2-1, with TRBD2 matching 10 bases. Germline loops: CDR1 GTSNPN, CDR2 SVGIG (reference sequence). Trimming removed 4 bases from V and 9 bases from J; junction bases left unmatched: 9. The CDR3 totals 14 residues. The CDR3 DNA reads as TGTGCCTGGACCCCTAGCGGGAGCCTCACTGAGCAGTTCTTC. Its protein product is CAWTPSGSLTEQFF.

This clone was counted a single time. The V call is TRBV11-3, the J call TRBJ2-2; D is unclear. CDR1 is SGHNT and CDR2 is YENEEA in the germline V gene. This CDR3 spans 12 amino acids. V lost 5 bases and J lost 7, with 8 bases in between. CDR3 DNA sequence: TGTGCCAGCAGCCCTTATGTCGGGGAGCTGTTTTTT. It specifies CASSPYVGELFF.

The chain links TRBV5-1 to TRBJ2-3; no reliable D call. This CDR3 region has 12 residues. Germline CDR1 and CDR2: SGHRS and YFSETQ. Trimming removed 3 bases at V and 4 bases at J, with 6 bases between. The CDR3 region is CASSSNPDTQYF. CDR3 in DNA: TGCGCCAGCAGCTCCAATCCAGATACGCAGTATTTT.

This clone was detected once. The chain carries TRBV18 and TRBJ2-1, with 8 bases aligning to TRBD2. Germline V gives CDR1 KGHSH, CDR2 LQKENI. The CDR3 covers 15 residues. The trim removed 3 bases at V and 6 bases at J, leaving 7 bases unmatched. The CDR3 DNA reads TGTGCCAGCTCACCGCCAGCGGGAGTTCTCAATGAGCAGTTCTTC. It specifies CASSPPAGVLNEQFF.

This chain connects TRBV5-4 to TRBJ1-4; TRBD1 might be the D (5 bases). Germline CDR1 and CDR2: SGHNT and YYREEE (reference sequence). This CDR3 is built from 17 residues. V lost 2 bases and J lost 2, with 16 bases in between. CDR3 amino acids: CASSLGAGSYTNEKLFF. CDR3 nucleotide sequence: TGTGCCAGCAGCTTAGGGGCAGGGTCTTACACTAATGAAAAACTGTTTTTT.

The gene calls are TRBV13 and TRBJ2-7; D may be TRBD2 (6 bases). Per germline, CDR1 PRHDT and CDR2 FYEKMQ (reference sequence). Trimming shortened V by 5 bases and J by 0 bases, and 17 bases separated the two germline ends. CDR3 length: 16 residues. CDR3: CASSPSGESSSYEQYF. CDR3 in DNA: TGTGCCAGCAGCCCCTCGGGGGAGAGTAGCTCCTACGAGCAGTACTTC.

This chain joins TRBV30 and TRBJ1-4; no firm D call. V lost 3 bases to trimming and J lost 8 bases, with 13 bases between them. Germline V gene sequence: CDR1 GTSNPN, CDR2 SVGIG (reference sequence). The CDR3 totals 13 residues. Written as DNA, the CDR3 is TGTGCCTGGAGCAGATTGGAGTCGGAAAAACTGTTTTTT. Amino acid sequence: CAWSRLESEKLFF.